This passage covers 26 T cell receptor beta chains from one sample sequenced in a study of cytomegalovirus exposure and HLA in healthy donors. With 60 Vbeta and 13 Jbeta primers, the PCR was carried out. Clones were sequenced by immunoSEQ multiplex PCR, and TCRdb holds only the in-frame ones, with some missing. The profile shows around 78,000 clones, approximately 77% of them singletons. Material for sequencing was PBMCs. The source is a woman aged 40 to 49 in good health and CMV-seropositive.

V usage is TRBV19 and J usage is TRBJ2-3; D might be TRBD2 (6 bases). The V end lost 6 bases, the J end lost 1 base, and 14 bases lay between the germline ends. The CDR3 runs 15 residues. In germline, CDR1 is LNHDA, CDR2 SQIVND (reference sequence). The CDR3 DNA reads TGTGCCAGTAGCGGGGGATCGCCCCGCACAGATACGCAGTATTTT. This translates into CASSGGSPRTDTQYF. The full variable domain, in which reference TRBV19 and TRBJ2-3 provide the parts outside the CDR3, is DGGITQSPKYLFRKEGQNVTLSCEQNLNHDAMYWYRQDPGQGLRLIYYSQIVNDFQKGDIAEGYSVSREKKESFPLTVTSAQKNPTAFYLCASSGGSPRTDTQYFGPGTRLTVL.

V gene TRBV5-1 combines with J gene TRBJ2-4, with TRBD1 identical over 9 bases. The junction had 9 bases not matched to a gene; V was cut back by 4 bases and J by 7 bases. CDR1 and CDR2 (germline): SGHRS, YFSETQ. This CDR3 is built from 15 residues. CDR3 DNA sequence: TGCGCCAGCAGCCCCTTTACGACAGGGGGGAACATTCAGTACTTC. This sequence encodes CASSPFTTGGNIQYF. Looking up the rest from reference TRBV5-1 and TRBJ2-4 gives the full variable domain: KAGVTQTPRYLIKTRGQQVTLSCSPISGHRSVSWYQQTPGQGLQFLFEYFSETQRNKGNFPGRFSGRQFSNSRSEMNVSTLELGDSALYLCASSPFTTGGNIQYFGAGTRLSVL.

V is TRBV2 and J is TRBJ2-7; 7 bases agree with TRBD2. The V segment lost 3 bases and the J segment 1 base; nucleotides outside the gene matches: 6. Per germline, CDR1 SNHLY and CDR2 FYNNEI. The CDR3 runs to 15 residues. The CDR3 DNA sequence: TGTGCCAGCAGTGAGGGCGGGAGTGCGTCCTACGAGCAGTACTTC. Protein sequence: CASSEGGSASYEQYF.

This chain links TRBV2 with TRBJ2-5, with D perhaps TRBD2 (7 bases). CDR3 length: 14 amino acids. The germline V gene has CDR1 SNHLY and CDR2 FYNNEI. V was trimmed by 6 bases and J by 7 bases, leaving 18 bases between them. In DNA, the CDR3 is TGTGCCAGCAGCCCGTCGGAGGGGGAGGGGACCCAGTACTTC. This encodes CASSPSEGEGTQYF.

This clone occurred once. CDR3 coding DNA: TGTGCCAGCAGGAGTAGCGGTTCCTACGAGCAGTACTTC. Protein product: CASRSSGSYEQYF. This chain connects TRBV6-5 to TRBJ2-7, with D tentatively TRBD2 (6 bases). The length of the CDR3 is 13 residues. Germline V gives CDR1 MNHEY, CDR2 SVGAGI. V was shortened by 6 bases and J by 1 base, with 10 bases between the two germline ends.

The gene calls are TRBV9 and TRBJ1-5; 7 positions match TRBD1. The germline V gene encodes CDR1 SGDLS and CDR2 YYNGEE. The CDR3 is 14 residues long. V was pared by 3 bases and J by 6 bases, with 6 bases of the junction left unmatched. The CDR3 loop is CASSAQGVGQPQHF. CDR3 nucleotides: TGTGCCAGCAGCGCGCAGGGGGTAGGTCAGCCCCAGCATTTT.

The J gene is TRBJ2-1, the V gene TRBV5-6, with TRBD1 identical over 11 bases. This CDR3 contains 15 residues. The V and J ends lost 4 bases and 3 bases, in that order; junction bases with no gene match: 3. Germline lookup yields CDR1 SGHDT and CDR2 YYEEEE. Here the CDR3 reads CASSGGTGGYNEQFF. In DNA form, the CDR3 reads TGTGCCAGCAGCGGAGGGACAGGGGGCTACAATGAGCAGTTCTTC.

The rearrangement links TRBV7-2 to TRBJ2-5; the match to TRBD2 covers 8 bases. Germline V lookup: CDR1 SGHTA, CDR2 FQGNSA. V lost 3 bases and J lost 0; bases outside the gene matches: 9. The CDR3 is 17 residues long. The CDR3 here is CASSLRAGARYQETQYF. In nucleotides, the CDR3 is TGTGCCAGCAGCTTGAGAGCGGGGGCCCGGTACCAAGAGACCCAGTACTTC. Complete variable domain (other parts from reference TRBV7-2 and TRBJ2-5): GAGVSQSPSNKVTEKGKDVELRCDPISGHTALYWYRQSLGQGLEFLIYFQGNSAPDKSGLPSDRFSAERTGGSVSTLTIQRTQQEDSAVYLCASSLRAGARYQETQYFGPGTRLLVL.

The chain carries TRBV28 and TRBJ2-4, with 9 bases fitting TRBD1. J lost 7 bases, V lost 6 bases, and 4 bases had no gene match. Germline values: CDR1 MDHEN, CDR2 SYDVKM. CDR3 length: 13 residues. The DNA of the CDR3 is TGTGCCAGCAGCCACGGGACAGGGAACATTCAGTACTTC. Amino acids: CASSHGTGNIQYF. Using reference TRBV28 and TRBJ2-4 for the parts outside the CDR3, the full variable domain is DVKVTQSSRYLVKRTGEKVFLECVQDMDHENMFWYRQDPGLGLRLIYFSYDVKMKEKGDIPEGYSVSREKKERFSLILESASTNQTSMYLCASSHGTGNIQYFGAGTRLSVL.

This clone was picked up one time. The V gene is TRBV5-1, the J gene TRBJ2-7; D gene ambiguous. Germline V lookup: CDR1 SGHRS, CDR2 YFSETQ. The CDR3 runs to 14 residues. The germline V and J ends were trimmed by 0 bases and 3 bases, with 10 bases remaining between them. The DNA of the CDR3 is TGCGCCAGCAGCTTGGCGGCAGGAAGCTACGAGCAGTACTTC. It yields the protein CASSLAAGSYEQYF.

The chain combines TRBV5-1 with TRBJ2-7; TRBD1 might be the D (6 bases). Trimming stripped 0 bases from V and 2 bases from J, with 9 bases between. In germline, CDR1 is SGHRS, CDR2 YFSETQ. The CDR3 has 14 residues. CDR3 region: CASSLGGQTYEQYF. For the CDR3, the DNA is TGCGCCAGCAGCTTGGGGGGACAAACCTACGAGCAGTACTTC.

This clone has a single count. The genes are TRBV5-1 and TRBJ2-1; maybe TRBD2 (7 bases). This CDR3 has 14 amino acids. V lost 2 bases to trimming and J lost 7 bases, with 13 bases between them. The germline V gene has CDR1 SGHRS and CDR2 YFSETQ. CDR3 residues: CASSLGGASNEQFF. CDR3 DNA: TGCGCCAGCAGCTTAGGGGGGGCCTCAAATGAGCAGTTCTTC.

CDR3 in amino acids: CASSQNSGSNTGELFF. CDR3 sequence (DNA): TGTGCCAGTAGTCAGAACTCCGGGTCAAACACCGGGGAGCTGTTTTTT. The chain recombines TRBV19 with TRBJ2-2; D is unclear. In germline, CDR1 is LNHDA, CDR2 SQIVND (reference sequence). The CDR3 is made up of 16 amino acids. Between the trimmed V and J ends, which lost 5 bases and 2 bases, there was a span of 15 bases.

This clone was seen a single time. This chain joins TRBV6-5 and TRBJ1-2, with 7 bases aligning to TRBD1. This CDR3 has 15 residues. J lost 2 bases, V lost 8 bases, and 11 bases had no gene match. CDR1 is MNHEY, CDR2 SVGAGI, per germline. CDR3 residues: CASGSGGRGNYGYTF. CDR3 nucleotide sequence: TGTGCCAGCGGCTCAGGTGGCAGGGGGAACTATGGCTACACCTTC.

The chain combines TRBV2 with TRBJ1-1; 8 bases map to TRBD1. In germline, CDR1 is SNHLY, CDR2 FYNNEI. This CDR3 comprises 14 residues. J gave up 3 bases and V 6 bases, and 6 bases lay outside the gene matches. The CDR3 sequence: CASRRQGWDTEAFF. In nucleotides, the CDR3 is TGTGCCAGCAGGAGACAGGGGTGGGACACTGAAGCTTTCTTT.

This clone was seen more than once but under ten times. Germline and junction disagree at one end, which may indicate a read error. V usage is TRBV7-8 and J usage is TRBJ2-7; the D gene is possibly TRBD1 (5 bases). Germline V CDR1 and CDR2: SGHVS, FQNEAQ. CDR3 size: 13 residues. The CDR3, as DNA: TGTGCCAGCAGCTTAAACGGTCAGGGTCATCTTCACTTC. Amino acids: CASSLNGQGHLHF.

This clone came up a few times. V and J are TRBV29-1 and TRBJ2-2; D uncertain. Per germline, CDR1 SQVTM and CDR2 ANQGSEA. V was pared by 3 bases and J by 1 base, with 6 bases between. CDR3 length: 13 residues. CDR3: CSVDSQNTGELFF. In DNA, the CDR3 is TGCAGCGTTGATTCCCAGAACACCGGGGAGCTGTTTTTT.

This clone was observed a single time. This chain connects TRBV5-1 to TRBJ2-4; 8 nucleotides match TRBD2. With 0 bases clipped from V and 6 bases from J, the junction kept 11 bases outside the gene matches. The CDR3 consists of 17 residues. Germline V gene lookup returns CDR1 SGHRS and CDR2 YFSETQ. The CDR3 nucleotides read TGCGCCAGCAGCTTGGGAGTTAGCGGGATAGGGATAAACATTCAGTACTTC. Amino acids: CASSLGVSGIGINIQYF.

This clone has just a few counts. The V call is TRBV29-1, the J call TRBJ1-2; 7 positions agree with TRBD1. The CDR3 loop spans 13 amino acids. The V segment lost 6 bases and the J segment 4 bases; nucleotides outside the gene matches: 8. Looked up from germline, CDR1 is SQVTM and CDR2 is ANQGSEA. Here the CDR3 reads CSVEEGQFYGYTF. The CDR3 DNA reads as TGCAGCGTGGAGGAGGGACAGTTCTATGGCTACACCTTC.

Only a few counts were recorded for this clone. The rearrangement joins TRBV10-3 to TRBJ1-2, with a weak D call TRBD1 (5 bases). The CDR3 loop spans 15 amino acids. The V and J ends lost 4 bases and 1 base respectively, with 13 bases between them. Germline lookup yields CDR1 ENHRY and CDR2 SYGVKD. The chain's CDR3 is CAISGHRNDNYGYTF. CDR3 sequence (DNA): TGTGCCATCAGTGGCCACAGGAATGATAACTATGGCTACACCTTC.

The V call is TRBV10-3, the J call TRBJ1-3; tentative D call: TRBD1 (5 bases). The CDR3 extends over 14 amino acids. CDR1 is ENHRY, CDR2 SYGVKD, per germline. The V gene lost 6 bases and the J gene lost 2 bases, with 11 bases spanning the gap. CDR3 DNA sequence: TGTGCCATCAGCTTGGGGGGAACTGGAAACACCATATATTTT. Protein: CAISLGGTGNTIYF.

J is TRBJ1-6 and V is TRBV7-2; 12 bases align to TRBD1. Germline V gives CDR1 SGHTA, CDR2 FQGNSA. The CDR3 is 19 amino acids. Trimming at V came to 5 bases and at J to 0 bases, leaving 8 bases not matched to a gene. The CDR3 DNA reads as TGTGCCAGCAGCCCCGGGACAGGGGGCCGAAGCTCCTATAATTCACCCCTCCACTTT. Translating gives CASSPGTGGRSSYNSPLHF.

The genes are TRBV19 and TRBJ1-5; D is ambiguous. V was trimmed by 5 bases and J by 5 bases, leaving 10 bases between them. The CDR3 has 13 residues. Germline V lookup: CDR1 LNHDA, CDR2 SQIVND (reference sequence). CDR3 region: CASSSRSDQPQHF. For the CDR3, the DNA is TGTGCCAGTAGTTCCCGGTCGGATCAGCCCCAGCATTTT.

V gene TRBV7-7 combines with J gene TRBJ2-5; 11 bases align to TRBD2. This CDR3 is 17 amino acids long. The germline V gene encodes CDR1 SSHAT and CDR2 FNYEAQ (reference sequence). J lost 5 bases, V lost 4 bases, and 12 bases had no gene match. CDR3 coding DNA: TGTGCCAGCAGCTCCGATAGCGGGAGGGACTCGGGGGAGACCCAGTACTTC. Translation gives CASSSDSGRDSGETQYF. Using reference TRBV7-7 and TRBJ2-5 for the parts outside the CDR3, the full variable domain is GAGVSQSPRYKVTKRGQDVTLRCDPISSHATLYWYQQALGQGPEFLTYFNYEAQPDKSGLPSDRFSAERPEGSISTLTIQRTEQRDSAMYRCASSSDSGRDSGETQYFGPGTRLLVL.

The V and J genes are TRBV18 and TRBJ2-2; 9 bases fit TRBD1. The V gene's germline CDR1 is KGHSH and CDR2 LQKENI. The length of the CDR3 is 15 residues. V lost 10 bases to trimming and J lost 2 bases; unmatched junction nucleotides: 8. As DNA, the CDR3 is TGTGCCACCCCGGGACAGGGATTAAACACCGGGGAGCTGTTTTTT. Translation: CATPGQGLNTGELFF.

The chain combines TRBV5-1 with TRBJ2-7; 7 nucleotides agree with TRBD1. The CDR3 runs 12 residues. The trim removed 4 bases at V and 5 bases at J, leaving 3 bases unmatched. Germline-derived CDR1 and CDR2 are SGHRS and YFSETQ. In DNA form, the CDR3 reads TGCGCCAGCAGCCCCACAGGGGACGAGCAGTACTTC. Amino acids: CASSPTGDEQYF. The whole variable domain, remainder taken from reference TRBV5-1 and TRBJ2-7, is KAGVTQTPRYLIKTRGQQVTLSCSPISGHRSVSWYQQTPGQGLQFLFEYFSETQRNKGNFPGRFSGRQFSNSRSEMNVSTLELGDSALYLCASSPTGDEQYFGPGTRLTVT.